A single sample is the source of the 20 T cell receptor beta chains below, sequenced in a study of post-analysis software for immune sequencing data (dated by TCRdb to between 2014 and 2016). Study-wide findings and limitations: Patients showed significantly higher frequencies than controls for several TRBV segments, among them TRBV5-6, TRBV5-1 and TRBV20-1.

Which antigens these TCRs recognize remains unknown. Receptor libraries were prepared by PCR. The listed sequencing device is Illumina HiSeq 2500. Unique molecular identifiers were incorporated into TCR beta cDNA libraries to reduce PCR and sequencing biases. TCRdb trimmed public reads at Q25 via fastp, called clones via MiXCR and kept in-frame beta chains. Rows matching on CDR3 protein sequence are summarized as one entry with the most common DNA and genes. Present in this sample are hundreds of thousands of distinct CDR3 sequences, roughly 50% of which were seen just once. The ten largest clones represent roughly 4.4% of the sample. Sequenced input: blood. These receptors were taken from a girl aged 5 to 17 with multiple sclerosis.

This clonotype occurred a few times. The V call is TRBV7-9, the J call TRBJ2-5; TRBD2 aligns across 13 bases. The CDR3 runs to 16 residues. Unmatched junction bases numbered 3, after V lost 4 bases and J lost 1 base. Germline V lookup: CDR1 SEHNR, CDR2 FQNEAQ (reference sequence). In nucleotides, the CDR3 is TGTGCCAGCAGCTCTGGGACTAGCGGGATCCAAGAGACCCAGTACTTC. It encodes CASSSGTSGIQETQYF.

The chain has TRBV20-1 and TRBJ2-5; the D gene is possibly TRBD2 (5 bases). V lost 0 bases, J lost 4 bases, and 12 bases lay in between. This CDR3 spans 14 amino acids. Germline V gene data show CDR1 as DFQATT and CDR2 as SNEGSKA (reference sequence). CDR3 sequence: CSAREASRGETQYF. The CDR3 region has the DNA TGCAGTGCTAGAGAGGCTAGCCGAGGAGAGACCCAGTACTTC.

V gene TRBV3-1 combines with J gene TRBJ2-7; TRBD2 matches at 10 bases. The CDR3 length is 16 residues. After removal of 4 bases from V and 5 bases from J, the junction contained 11 bases not matched to a gene. Looked up from germline, CDR1 is LGHDT and CDR2 is YNNKEL (reference sequence). CDR3 region: CASSLGASGGIDEQYF. The CDR3, as DNA: TGTGCCAGCAGCCTAGGGGCTAGCGGGGGTATCGACGAGCAGTACTTC.

This clonotype occurred once. V usage is TRBV7-9 and J usage is TRBJ1-6; D is perhaps TRBD1 (6 bases). Germline V gene lookup returns CDR1 SEHNR and CDR2 FQNEAQ (reference sequence). V was trimmed by 1 base and J by 3 bases, leaving 10 bases between them. The CDR3 spans 16 residues. The CDR3: CASSLGGHFYNSPLHF. Written as DNA, the CDR3 is TGTGCCAGCAGCTTAGGGGGACACTTCTATAATTCACCCCTCCACTTT.

The chain's CDR3 is CSARSDRRRSGANVLTF. The DNA for the CDR3 is TGCAGTGCTAGATCGGACAGGAGACGCTCTGGGGCCAACGTCCTGACTTTC. The gene calls are TRBV20-1 and TRBJ2-6, with 7 positions matching TRBD1. J was trimmed by 0 bases and V by 2 bases; bases with no gene match: 7. This CDR3 contains 17 residues. Germline assignment: CDR1 DFQATT and CDR2 SNEGSKA (reference sequence).

This clonotype was observed once. The gene calls are TRBV29-1 and TRBJ2-3, with TRBD2 identical over 9 bases. This CDR3 region has 15 residues. Trimming cost V 3 bases and J 2 bases; bases outside gene matches: 6. Germline assignment: CDR1 SQVTM and CDR2 ANQGSEA. The CDR3 bases are TGCAGCGTTGAGGGAGCGGGGGGAATCACAGATACGCAGTATTTT. It specifies CSVEGAGGITDTQYF.

The chain uses TRBV12-3 or TRBV12-4 and TRBJ2-7; TRBD2 is a possible D gene (6 bases). V shed 5 bases and J shed 2 bases, with 13 bases lying between them. CDR3 length: 14 residues. CDR3 nucleotides: TGTGCCAGCAGTCGGGACCCTAGCGCCTACGAGCAGTACTTC. Protein product: CASSRDPSAYEQYF.

This clonotype was detected only a few times. The CDR3 here is CAISPLGGADTQYF. Here the CDR3 DNA reads TGTGCCATCTCCCCGCTGGGAGGAGCAGATACGCAGTATTTT. The chain links TRBV10-3 to TRBJ2-3; TRBD2 is a possible D gene (6 bases). Trimming took 8 bases from V and 4 from J, leaving 16 bases between them. The CDR3 has 14 residues. Germline CDR1 is ENHRY and CDR2 is SYGVKD.

V gene TRBV20-1 combines with J gene TRBJ2-7, with 9 bases that match TRBD2. Per the germline V gene, CDR1 is DFQATT and CDR2 is SNEGSKA (reference sequence). The CDR3 has 14 residues. J gave up 4 bases and V 6 bases, and 10 bases lay outside the gene matches. CDR3 nucleotide sequence: TGCAGTGCCCAAGTAGCGGGAGCACTATACGAGCAGTACTTC. Translating gives CSAQVAGALYEQYF.

This clonotype has only one observation. This chain uses TRBV7-9 with TRBJ1-1; D ambiguous. Germline CDR1 is SEHNR and CDR2 is FQNEAQ (reference sequence). Trimming stripped 4 bases from V and 7 bases from J, with 13 bases between. The CDR3 length is 13 residues. For the CDR3, the DNA is TGTGCCAGCAGCTCGCAACCGCCTGGTGAAGCTTTCTTT. Translating it yields CASSSQPPGEAFF.

This chain links TRBV9 with TRBJ2-7; 8 bases line up with TRBD2. The trim removed 3 bases at V and 0 bases at J, leaving 8 bases unmatched. The germline V gene encodes CDR1 SGDLS and CDR2 YYNGEE. The CDR3 is 16 residues long. The CDR3 coding sequence is TGTGCCAGCAGCGCAGGCCACGGGGGGGTCTCCTACGAGCAGTACTTC. This translates into CASSAGHGGVSYEQYF.

This chain links TRBV6-2 or TRBV6-3 with TRBJ2-7, with D perhaps TRBD1 or TRBD2 (5 bases each). Per the germline V gene, CDR1 is MNHEY and CDR2 is SVGEGT. V lost 0 bases to trimming and J lost 2 bases, with 17 bases between them. The CDR3 is 17 amino acids. The CDR3 loop reads CASSYSPGAAEPYEQYF. CDR3 bases: TGTGCCAGCAGTTACTCCCCTGGGGCAGCGGAACCCTACGAGCAGTACTTC.

The chain links TRBV12-3 or TRBV12-4 to TRBJ2-7; 8 nucleotides align to TRBD1. Germline trimming cut 6 bases from V and 5 bases from J; bases unmatched to any gene: 15. The CDR3 is 16 amino acids. CDR3 nucleotide sequence: TGTGCCAGCAGCCCCAGAGGTGGACAGGGTGTCCACGAGCAGTACTTC. Translation: CASSPRGGQGVHEQYF.

The chain has TRBV3-1 and TRBJ2-7; tentative D call: TRBD2 (6 bases). The CDR3 consists of 14 residues. V was shortened by 3 bases and J by 2 bases, with 11 bases between the two germline ends. Germline values: CDR1 LGHDT, CDR2 YNNKEL (reference sequence). The CDR3 sequence: CASSQGDLAYEQYF. CDR3 bases: TGTGCCAGCAGCCAGGGGGACTTAGCCTACGAGCAGTACTTC.

V gene TRBV20-1 combines with J gene TRBJ1-1; 7 bases line up with TRBD1. The J segment lost 3 bases and the V segment lost 1 base, leaving 11 bases of the junction unmatched. The CDR3 is 16 residues long. The germline gives CDR1 DFQATT, CDR2 SNEGSKA (reference sequence). CDR3 nucleotides: TGCAGTGCTAGAGCGGCGGCAGGGGGGAGGGACACTGAAGCTTTCTTT. Translation: CSARAAAGGRDTEAFF.

V is TRBV29-1 and J is TRBJ1-4; unclear D gene. The CDR3 runs to 15 residues. Germline V gives CDR1 SQVTM, CDR2 ANQGSEA. Deletions cut 0 bases from V and 2 bases from J, with 10 bases between. The CDR3: CSVEDLSATNEKLFF. DNA of the CDR3: TGCAGCGTTGAAGACCTGTCGGCCACTAATGAAAAACTGTTTTTT.

The table lists this clonotype with a few counts. The rearrangement links TRBV20-1 to TRBJ2-5; 8 bases align to TRBD1. This CDR3 has 13 amino acids. Germline V gives CDR1 DFQATT, CDR2 SNEGSKA (reference sequence). V shed 5 bases and J 4 bases; nucleotides not matched to a gene: 6. CDR3 region: CSAYRGARETQYF. CDR3 nucleotide sequence: TGCAGTGCTTACAGGGGGGCCCGAGAGACCCAGTACTTC.

The table lists this clonotype with a count of one. This sequence joins TRBV18 and TRBJ2-7, with D hard to call. This CDR3 contains 14 residues. Trimming left V 0 bases short and J 3 bases short, with 9 bases between. Germline CDR1 is KGHSH and CDR2 is LQKENI. The CDR3 here is CASSPPKGFYEQYF. Here the CDR3 DNA reads TGTGCCAGCTCACCACCGAAGGGATTCTACGAGCAGTACTTC. The variable domain in full, with the rest retrieved from reference TRBV18 and TRBJ2-7, is NAGVMQNPRHLVRRRGQEARLRCSPMKGHSHVYWYRQLPEEGLKFMVYLQKENIIDESGMPKERFSAEFPKEGPSILRIQQVVRGDSAAYFCASSPPKGFYEQYFGPGTRLTVT.

DNA of the CDR3: TGTGCCAGCAGTTTAGAAGGGACAGGGTCGGATGGGGCCAACGTCCTGACTTTC. This gives the protein CASSLEGTGSDGANVLTF. The rearrangement joins TRBV12-3 or TRBV12-4 to TRBJ2-6, with TRBD1 matching over 9 bases. V shed 1 base, J shed 3 bases, and the junction held 7 bases outside the gene matches. The CDR3 length is 18 residues.

The CDR3 loop reads CASSFWTSSNEQFF. In DNA, the CDR3 is TGTGCCAGCAGCTTCTGGACTAGTTCCAATGAGCAGTTCTTC. The chain employs TRBV5-6 and TRBJ2-1; TRBD2 agrees at 7 bases. Trimming took 2 bases from V and 6 from J; bases not matched to a gene: 5. The V gene's germline CDR1 is SGHDT and CDR2 YYEEEE. The CDR3 runs 14 residues.